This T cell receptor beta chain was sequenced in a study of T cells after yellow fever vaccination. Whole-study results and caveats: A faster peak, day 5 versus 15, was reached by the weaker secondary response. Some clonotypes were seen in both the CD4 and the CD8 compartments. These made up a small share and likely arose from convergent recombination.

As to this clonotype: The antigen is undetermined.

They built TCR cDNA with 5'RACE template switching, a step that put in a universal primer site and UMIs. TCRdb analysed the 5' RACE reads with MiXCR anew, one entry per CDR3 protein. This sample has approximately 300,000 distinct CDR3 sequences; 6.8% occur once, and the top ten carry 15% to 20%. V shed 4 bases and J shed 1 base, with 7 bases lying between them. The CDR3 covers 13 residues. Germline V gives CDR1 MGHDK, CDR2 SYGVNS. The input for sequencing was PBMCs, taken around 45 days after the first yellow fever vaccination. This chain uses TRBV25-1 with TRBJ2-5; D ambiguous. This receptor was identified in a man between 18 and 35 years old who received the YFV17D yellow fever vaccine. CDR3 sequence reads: CASSALRQETQYF. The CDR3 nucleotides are TGTGCCAGCAGTGCCCTTCGCCAAGAGACCCAGTACTTC.